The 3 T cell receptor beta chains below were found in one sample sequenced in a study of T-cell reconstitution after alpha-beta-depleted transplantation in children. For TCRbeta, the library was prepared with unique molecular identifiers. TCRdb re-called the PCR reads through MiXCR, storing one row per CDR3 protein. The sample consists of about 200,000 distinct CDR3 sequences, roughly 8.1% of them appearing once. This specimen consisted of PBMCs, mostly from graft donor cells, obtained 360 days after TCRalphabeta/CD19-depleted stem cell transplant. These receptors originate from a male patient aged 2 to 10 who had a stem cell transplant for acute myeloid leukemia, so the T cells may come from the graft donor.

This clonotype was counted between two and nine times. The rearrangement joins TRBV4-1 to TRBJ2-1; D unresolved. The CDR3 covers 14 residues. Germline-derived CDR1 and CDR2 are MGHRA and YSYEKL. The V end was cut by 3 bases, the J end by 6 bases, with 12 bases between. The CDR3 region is CASSQPARSNEQFF. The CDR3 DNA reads TGCGCCAGCAGCCAGCCGGCAAGGAGCAATGAGCAGTTCTTC.

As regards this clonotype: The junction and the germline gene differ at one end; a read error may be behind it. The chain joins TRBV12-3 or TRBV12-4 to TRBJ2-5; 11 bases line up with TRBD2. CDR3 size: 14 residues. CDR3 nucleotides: TGTGCCAGCAGCTTAGCGGGAGGGGGAGAGACCCAGTACTTC. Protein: CASSLAGGGETQYF.

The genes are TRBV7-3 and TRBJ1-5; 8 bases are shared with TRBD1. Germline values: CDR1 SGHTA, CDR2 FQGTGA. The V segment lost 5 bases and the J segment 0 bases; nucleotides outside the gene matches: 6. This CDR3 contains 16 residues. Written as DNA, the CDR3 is TGTGCCAGCAGCGCCCGGACAGGGTTTAGCAATCAGCCCCAGCATTTT. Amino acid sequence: CASSARTGFSNQPQHF.